Listed here is a single T cell receptor (beta chain). The sample comes from a study of control samples from healthy donors and cancer patients. The table came from immunoSEQ multiplex PCR; TCRdb's copy has only in-frame clones and leaves some out. In the table there are 150,000 to 200,000 clones, about 92% of which are singletons. Sequences were obtained from blood. The receptor was isolated from a young man in good health.

The CDR3 DNA follows: TGTGCCAGCAGTTACCACTATTCCGGGGACAGGGGTACAGATACGCAGTATTTT. Amino acids: CASSYHYSGDRGTDTQYF. The chain combines TRBV6-2 or TRBV6-3 with TRBJ2-3, with 10 bases that match TRBD1. The CDR3 is made up of 18 amino acids. With 2 bases clipped from V and 3 bases from J, the junction kept 11 bases outside the gene matches. Germline V gene sequence: CDR1 MNHEY, CDR2 SVGEGT.